The T cell receptor (beta chain) described here comes from a study of T-cell reconstitution after alpha-beta-depleted transplantation in children. CDR1 and CDR2 (germline): MGHRA, YSYEKL. V lost 3 bases, J lost 0 bases, and 11 bases stayed unmatched. The CDR3 loop spans 18 amino acids. A library of TCRbeta sequences, prepared with unique molecular identifiers, was generated. TCRdb passed the PCR reads through MiXCR, listing each CDR3 protein once. The sample includes roughly 220,000 distinct CDR3 sequences, roughly a tenth seen only once; the top ten take about 5.4%. The V gene is TRBV4-1, the J gene TRBJ2-1; TRBD2 matches 7 bases. The TCR sequence derives from a human donor who donated a stem cell graft to a child with SCID. This specimen was PBMCs from the stem cell graft donor, taken from the stem cell graft. CDR3 nucleotide sequence: TGCGCCAGCAGCCACTCCCGTGGGCGGGGGAGCTCCTACAATGAGCAGTTCTTC. Its translation: CASSHSRGRGSSYNEQFF.